A selection of T cell receptor beta chains follows, all from one sample in a study of metastatic and nonmetastatic thyroid tumors. TCRdb used MiXCR to call clones anew from the PCR reads. The sample carries roughly 29,000 clones, 23% recorded once. The sequencing sample was made of blood. Receptors originate from a female donor with papillary thyroid cancer or a benign thyroid nodule (not recorded which). Some clones in this sample may be carry-over from other donors' samples. Each CDR3 is given with its conserved first and last residue. A D gene is named only where the DNA matches it firmly. Some rows mark clone size as missing; the rest say once, few, many or name a class of expanded clone.

d_call j_call v_call clone_size cdr3_nt cdr3_aa
NA TRBJ2-2 TRBV10-3 few TGTGCCATCAGTGACGGGCCCTGGAAGCTGTTTTTT CAISDGPWKLFF
NA TRBJ1-1 TRBV30 many TGTACCTGGAGTGAACTGAACACTGAAGCTTTCTTT CTWSELNTEAFF
TRBD1 TRBJ2-1 TRBV11-2 NA TGTGCCAGCAGCTTATTGCCATCGGACAGGATAACAAATGAGCAGTTCTTC CASSLLPSDRITNEQFF
NA TRBJ2-2 TRBV4-1 NA TGCGCCAGCAGCCAAGAGGGCCAACCGGCGACCGGGGAGCTGTTTTTT CASSQEGQPATGELFF
TRBD1 TRBJ2-7 TRBV28 medium-sized TGTGCCAGCACAGGGGGCTACGAGCAGTACTTC CASTGGYEQYF
NA TRBJ2-1 TRBV6-2/TRBV6-3 NA TGTGCCAGCAGTTACGATGGTGGGCCGAGCGGTACAAATGCGCAGTTCTTC CASSYDGGPSGTNAQFF
TRBD2 TRBJ2-3 TRBV4-2 many TGTGCCAGCAGCCAAGATCTAGCGGGAGGGCCAGTAGATACGCAGTATTTT CASSQDLAGGPVDTQYF
NA TRBJ2-1 TRBV4-2 NA TGTGCCAGCAGCCAGACCAGGGCCTCCAAAGAGCAGTTCTTC CASSQTRASKEQFF
NA TRBJ2-7 TRBV5-1 once TGCGCCAGCAGGGGGGGGGCAGGAGATGAGCAGTGCTTC CASRGGAGDEQCF
NA TRBJ2-3 TRBV7-7 many TGTGCTAGCAGCCTTTACGGGAAAAGCACAGATACGCAGTATTTT CASSLYGKSTDTQYF
NA TRBJ2-3 TRBV6-5 many TGTGCCAGCAGTTACTATAGGGGGATGACAGATACGCAGTATTTT CASSYYRGMTDTQYF
NA TRBJ2-7 TRBV18 medium-sized TGTGCCAGCTCCCCCGCCTTGGGTGAGCAGTACTTC CASSPALGEQYF
NA TRBJ2-5 TRBV28 many TGTGCCAGCAGTTTTCGGGGGTGGGAGACCCAGTACTTC CASSFRGWETQYF
NA TRBJ2-7 TRBV20-1 NA TGCGGTGCTAGAGGGGGGAGCGAGCAGTACTTC CGARGGSEQYF
TRBD2 TRBJ2-5 TRBV12-3/TRBV12-4 many TGTGCCAGCAGTTTCAATAGCGGGAGCCCCCAAGAGACCCAGTACTTC CASSFNSGSPQETQYF
NA TRBJ2-7 TRBV25-1 NA TGTGCCAGCAGTGAATATCCTCCCCGGAGGTATTCCTACGAGCAGTACTTC CASSEYPPRRYSYEQYF
NA TRBJ1-2 TRBV7-2 many TGTGCCAGCAGCCCGGGCTATGGCTACACCTTC CASSPGYGYTF
NA TRBJ2-7 TRBV9 few TGTGCCAGCACCGCCGCCGGAAGGCCATCCTACGAGCAGTACTTC CASTAAGRPSYEQYF
TRBD1 TRBJ1-5 TRBV27 few TGTGCCAGCAGTTCCTGGCAGGGGGGGTTCAATCAGCCCCAGCAGTTT CASSSWQGGFNQPQQF
NA TRBJ2-1 TRBV28 once TGTGCCAGCAGTTTGTCTGGCATTGAGCAGTTCTTC CASSLSGIEQFF
NA TRBJ2-7 TRBV5-1 NA TGCGCCAGCAGCTTGGGCAGCTCCTCCTACGAGCAGTACTTC CASSLGSSSYEQYF
NA TRBJ1-5 TRBV12-3/TRBV12-4 many TGTGCCAGCAGTTTCTCCAATCAGCCCCAGCATTTT CASSFSNQPQHF
NA TRBJ2-3 TRBV7-9 many TGTGCCAGCAGCGACACCTCAACCGAAAATACGCAGTATTTT CASSDTSTENTQYF
TRBD2 TRBJ2-3 TRBV11-1 few TGTGCCAGCAGATTTTCGGGACTAGACACAGATACGCAGTATTTT CASRFSGLDTDTQYF
TRBD2 TRBJ2-5 TRBV11-2 NA TGTGCCAGCAGCTTATGGCGTAGCGGGAGCCGTCAGACCCAGTACTTC CASSLWRSGSRQTQYF
NA TRBJ1-4 TRBV6-1 few TGTGCCAGCAGTCGGGTTTCAACTAATGAAAAACTGTTTTTT CASSRVSTNEKLFF
NA TRBJ2-7 TRBV9 NA TGTGCCTGCAGCGTAGCTGGGCAGTGTCGAGTGCAGTACTTC CACSVAGQCRVQYF
NA TRBJ1-1 TRBV6-1 few TGTGCCAGCAGTGCTGACAGAGGGGGAAACAATGAAGCTTTCTTT CASSADRGGNNEAFF
TRBD1 TRBJ1-5 TRBV6-2/TRBV6-3 many TGTGCCAGCAGTTTCCTCCCCCTAGGGGGCCCCAATCAGCCCCAGCATTTT CASSFLPLGGPNQPQHF
TRBD1 TRBJ1-1 TRBV20-1 many TGCAGTGCTAGAGACCCGTATTCCGGGGACAGCCCTGAAGCTTTCTTT CSARDPYSGDSPEAFF
TRBD1 TRBJ2-7 TRBV2 many TGTGCCAGCAGTTCTACAGGGGTCTACGAGCAGTACTTC CASSSTGVYEQYF
TRBD1 TRBJ2-5 TRBV10-2 many TGCGCCAGCAGAGAACAGGGGGCGCCGGAGACCCAGTACTTC CASREQGAPETQYF
NA TRBJ2-3 TRBV27 few TGTGCCAGCAGACCCGGGACTTCGAACTCATATACGCAGTATTTT CASRPGTSNSYTQYF
NA TRBJ1-1 TRBV3-1 many TGTGCCAGCAGCCAATCTGACAGAAACACTGAAGCTTTCTTT CASSQSDRNTEAFF
TRBD2 TRBJ2-3 TRBV2 once TGTGCCAGCAGTGAAGCGACTAGCGGGAGGGGGAGCACAGATACGCAGTATTTT CASSEATSGRGSTDTQYF
NA TRBJ1-1 TRBV30 NA TGTGCCTGGAGTGTACAGGTAGCCAGTGAAGCTTTCTTT CAWSVQVASEAFF
NA TRBJ2-5 TRBV19 many TGTGCCAGTAGTTCGGGACGGCCCCCATTTGGGGAGACCCAGTACTTC CASSSGRPPFGETQYF
NA TRBJ2-1 TRBV6-1 medium-sized TGTGCCAGCAGTGACGCGGGAGAGCAGTTCTTC CASSDAGEQFF
NA TRBJ1-5 TRBV24-1 NA TGTGCCGCCAGTGATTCTCGACGGGATAGCAATCAGCCCCAGCATTTT CAASDSRRDSNQPQHF
TRBD2 TRBJ2-7 TRBV6-2/TRBV6-3 few TGTGCCAGCAGTCAACTAGCGGGAGGTGTGTACGAGCAGTACTTC CASSQLAGGVYEQYF
NA TRBJ1-2 TRBV12-3/TRBV12-4 NA TGTGCCAGCAGTTTAGAAAAAGGGTATGACCATGGCTACACCTTC CASSLEKGYDHGYTF
NA TRBJ2-7 TRBV28 few TGTGCCAGCAGTCTTAGCGGGTGGGGGCTACGCGAGCAGTACTTC CASSLSGWGLREQYF
NA TRBJ2-1 TRBV12-3/TRBV12-4 many TGTGCCAGCAGTTTAGGGGCCCCCGGGGGCCCCTACAATGAGCAGTTCTTC CASSLGAPGGPYNEQFF
TRBD1 TRBJ2-7 TRBV27 few TGTGCCAGCAGGACAGGGGCGGTTGGCGAGCAGTACTTC CASRTGAVGEQYF
NA TRBJ2-1 TRBV12-3/TRBV12-4 few TGTGCCAGCATCCCGCTGAGTATGGATGATCAGTTCTTC CASIPLSMDDQFF
NA TRBJ2-2 TRBV10-2 many TGCGCCACCCGGGACTTCGGCACCGGGGAGCTGTTTTTT CATRDFGTGELFF
NA TRBJ2-3 TRBV11-1 NA TGTGCCAGCAGCTCGCTACGGACAGCCACAGATACGCAGTATTTT CASSSLRTATDTQYF
NA TRBJ2-7 TRBV7-8 NA TGTGCCAGCAGCCCCATGTCGTTTACAGGGACCCAGGTCCACGAGCAGTACTTC CASSPMSFTGTQVHEQYF
NA TRBJ2-4 TRBV20-1 many TGCAGTGCTAGACCACGACAGAAAAACATTCAGTACTTC CSARPRQKNIQYF
NA TRBJ2-5 TRBV27 many NA CASSSSNLGETQYF
TRBD1 TRBJ2-5 TRBV5-1 NA TGCGCCAGCAGACATACCGGGACAGGGGGGGAGACCCAGTACTTC CASRHTGTGGETQYF
NA TRBJ2-5 TRBV11-2 many TGTGCCAGCAGCTTAGTCGGTAGTGGTGGAGAGACCCAGTACTTC CASSLVGSGGETQYF
NA TRBJ1-3 TRBV15 many TGTGCCACCAGCAGTGGGGACTCCTTCTCTGGAAACACCATATATTTT CATSSGDSFSGNTIYF
TRBD1 TRBJ1-1 TRBV30 NA TGTGCCTGCTCAAGCCAGGGGGATACTGAAGCTTTCTTT CACSSQGDTEAFF